Listed below are T cell receptor beta chains from one sample, sequenced in a study of blood T cells in healthy people across ages. TCRdb re-derived calls from the 5' RACE reads in MiXCR, one entry per CDR3 protein. The profile shows approximately 800,000 distinct CDR3 sequences, around two thirds of them singletons. Sample: blood. The source of these receptors is a man aged 25 to 40 in good health. Both conserved end residues are part of each CDR3. Fields, in order: V gene, J gene, CDR3 protein.

TRBV9	TRBJ1-2	CASSVVVVERTGYYGYTF
TRBV29-1	TRBJ2-3	CSVEAGRDTQYF
TRBV6-1	TRBJ2-1	CASGRGLAGGPPYNEQFF
TRBV27	TRBJ2-1	CASGTLAAEQFF
TRBV5-1	TRBJ2-7	CASSLNGGDSYEQYF
TRBV10-3	TRBJ2-4	CAISGGLGNIQYF
TRBV20-1	TRBJ2-7	CSARDHRNHYEQYF
TRBV4-3	TRBJ2-1	CASGWELTYNEQFF
TRBV11-2	TRBJ2-1	CASSLDPLAGIVYNEQFF
TRBV14	TRBJ2-5	CASSLSGYGETQYF
TRBV6-5	TRBJ1-4	CASSRWTGDEKLFF
TRBV10-3	TRBJ1-6	CAIKLGRDNSPLHF
TRBV6-1	TRBJ2-6	CASKVSDRVPSGANVLTF
TRBV10-3	TRBJ1-6	CAISAGEGGSPLHF
TRBV28	TRBJ2-1	CASSFMGIGNEQFF
TRBV12-3/TRBV12-4	TRBJ1-6	CASSWRASGPLHF
TRBV4-3	TRBJ1-5	CASSPTDRGNQPQHF
TRBV12-3/TRBV12-4	TRBJ2-7	CASISTGASSYEQYF
TRBV9	TRBJ1-2	CASSVVGDRVGYTF
TRBV10-3	TRBJ1-2	CAVGQYYGYTF
TRBV27	TRBJ2-1	CANISFGKRANNEQFF
TRBV28	TRBJ2-2	CASSFLVAWGELFF
TRBV25-1	TRBJ2-1	CASSSAGSYNEQFF
TRBV6-1	TRBJ1-2	CASSEWTVNYGYTF
TRBV5-1	TRBJ1-1	CASSLAPPNTEAFF
TRBV7-2	TRBJ1-6	CASSPGGYNSPLHF
TRBV29-1	TRBJ2-1	CSVARLAGEVADEQFF
TRBV20-1	TRBJ2-1	CSARRTAYNEQFF
TRBV3-1	TRBJ1-5	CASSQGNQPQHF
TRBV20-1	TRBJ1-4	CSAREPGRATNEKLFF
TRBV12-3/TRBV12-4	TRBJ2-7	CASSLIAGRYEQYF
TRBV20-1	TRBJ2-5	CSARDRRGGQETQYF
TRBV29-1	TRBJ2-1	CSARQASYNEQFF
TRBV12-3/TRBV12-4	TRBJ1-1	CASRKVLGRDTEAFF
TRBV4-3	TRBJ2-1	CASSQVSGGLEREQFF
TRBV6-2/TRBV6-3	TRBJ2-3	CASSYLSGQYVNTQYF
TRBV7-2	NA	CASSLGSPGGPLSYNEQYF
TRBV4-2	TRBJ2-5	CASSQVQGGGETQYF
TRBV9	NA	CASSTASGGAEQYF
TRBV2	TRBJ1-1	CASSDWRQGANTEAFF
TRBV6-2/TRBV6-3	TRBJ1-2	CASSSLRQGKNNYGYTF
TRBV28	TRBJ2-5	CASSPGDLREQYF
TRBV28	TRBJ2-4	CASTPSPRGKNIQYF
TRBV30	TRBJ2-4	CAWSRDRGRWEQYF
TRBV20-1	TRBJ2-1	CSAIRVGEQFF